This T cell receptor (beta chain) comes out of a study of cytomegalovirus exposure and HLA in healthy donors. Amplification used 60 Vbeta primers and 13 Jbeta primers. Clones were read by immunoSEQ multiplex PCR, and TCRdb kept only the in-frame ones, dropping some. This sample yields roughly 190,000 clones, of which almost 80% are seen a single time; approximately 1.5% belongs to the top ten. Remarks on this clone: Its antigen is not identified.

Study-wide results and caveats: Analyzed later, most CMV-associated TCR beta chains appeared HLA-restricted.

Trimming removed 5 bases at V and 4 bases at J, with 8 bases between. CDR1 is SGHTA, CDR2 FQGNSA, per germline. This CDR3 contains 12 residues. Specimen: PBMCs. The receptor comes from a woman under 30 in good health and CMV-seronegative. V gene TRBV7-2 combines with J gene TRBJ1-2, with no clear D. The CDR3 is CASSQQSYGYTF. In DNA form, the CDR3 reads TGTGCCAGCAGCCAACAGTCCTATGGCTACACCTTC. The full variable domain, in which reference TRBV7-2 and TRBJ1-2 provide the parts outside the CDR3, is GAGVSQSPSNKVTEKGKDVELRCDPISGHTALYWYRQSLGQGLEFLIYFQGNSAPDKSGLPSDRFSAERTGGSVSTLTIQRTQQEDSAVYLCASSQQSYGYTFGSGTRLTVV.